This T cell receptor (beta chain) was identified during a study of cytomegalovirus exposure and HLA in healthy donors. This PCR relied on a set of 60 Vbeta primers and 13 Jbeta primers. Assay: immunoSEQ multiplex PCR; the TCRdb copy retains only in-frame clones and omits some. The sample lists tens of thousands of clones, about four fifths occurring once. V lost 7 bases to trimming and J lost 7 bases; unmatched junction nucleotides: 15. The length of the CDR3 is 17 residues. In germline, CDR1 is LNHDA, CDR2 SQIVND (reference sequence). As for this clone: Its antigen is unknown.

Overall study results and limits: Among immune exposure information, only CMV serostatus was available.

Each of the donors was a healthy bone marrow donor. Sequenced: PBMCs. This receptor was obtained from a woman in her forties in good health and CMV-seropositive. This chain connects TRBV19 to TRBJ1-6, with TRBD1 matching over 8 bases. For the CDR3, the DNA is TGTGCCAGTATCGCCTTTGACGGGGACAGGCCAAATTCACCCCTCCACTTT. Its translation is CASIAFDGDRPNSPLHF.